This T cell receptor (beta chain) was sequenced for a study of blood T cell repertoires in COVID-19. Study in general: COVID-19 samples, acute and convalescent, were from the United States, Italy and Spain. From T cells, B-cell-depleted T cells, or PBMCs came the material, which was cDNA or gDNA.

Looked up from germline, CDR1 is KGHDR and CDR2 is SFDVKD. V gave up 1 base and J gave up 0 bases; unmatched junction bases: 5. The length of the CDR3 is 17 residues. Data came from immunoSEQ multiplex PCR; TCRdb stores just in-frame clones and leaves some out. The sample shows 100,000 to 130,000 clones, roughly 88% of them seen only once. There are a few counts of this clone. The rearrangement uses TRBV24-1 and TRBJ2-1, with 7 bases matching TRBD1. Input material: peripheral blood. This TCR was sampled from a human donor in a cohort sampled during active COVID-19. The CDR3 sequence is CATSDFGRGSSYNEQFF. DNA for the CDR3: TGTGCCACCAGTGATTTTGGCAGGGGGAGCTCCTACAATGAGCAGTTCTTC.